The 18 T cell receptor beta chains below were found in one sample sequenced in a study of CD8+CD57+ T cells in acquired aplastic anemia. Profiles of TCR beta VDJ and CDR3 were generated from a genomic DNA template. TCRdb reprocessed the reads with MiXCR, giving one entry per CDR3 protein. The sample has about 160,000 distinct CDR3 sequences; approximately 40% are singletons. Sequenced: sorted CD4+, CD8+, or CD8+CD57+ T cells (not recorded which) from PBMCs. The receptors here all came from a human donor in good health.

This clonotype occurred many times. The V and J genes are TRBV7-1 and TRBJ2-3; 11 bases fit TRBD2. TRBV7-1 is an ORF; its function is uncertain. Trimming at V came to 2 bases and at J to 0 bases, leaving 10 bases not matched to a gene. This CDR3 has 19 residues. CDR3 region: CASSSLLPLAGGSTDTQYF. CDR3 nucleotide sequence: TGTGCCAGCAGCTCACTCTTACCCCTAGCGGGGGGTAGCACAGATACGCAGTATTTT.

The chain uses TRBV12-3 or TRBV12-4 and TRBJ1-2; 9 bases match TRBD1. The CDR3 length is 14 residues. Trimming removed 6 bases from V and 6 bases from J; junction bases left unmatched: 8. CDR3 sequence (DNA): TGTGCCAGCAGCCTAGGACAGGGGAGTCATGGCTACACCTTC. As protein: CASSLGQGSHGYTF.

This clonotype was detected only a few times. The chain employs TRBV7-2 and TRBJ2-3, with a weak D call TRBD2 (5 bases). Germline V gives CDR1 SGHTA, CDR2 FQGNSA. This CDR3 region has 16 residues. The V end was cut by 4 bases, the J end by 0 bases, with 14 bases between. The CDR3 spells CASSSIRRVSTDTQYF. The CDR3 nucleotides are TGTGCCAGCAGCTCGATTCGGCGGGTGAGCACAGATACGCAGTATTTT.

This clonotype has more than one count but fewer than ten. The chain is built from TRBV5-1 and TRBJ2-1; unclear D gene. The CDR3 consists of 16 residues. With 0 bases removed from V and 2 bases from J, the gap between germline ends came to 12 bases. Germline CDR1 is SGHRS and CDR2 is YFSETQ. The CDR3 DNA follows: TGCGCCAGCAGCTTGGTTCTCCTCCATGCCTACAATGAGCAGTTCTTC. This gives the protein CASSLVLLHAYNEQFF.

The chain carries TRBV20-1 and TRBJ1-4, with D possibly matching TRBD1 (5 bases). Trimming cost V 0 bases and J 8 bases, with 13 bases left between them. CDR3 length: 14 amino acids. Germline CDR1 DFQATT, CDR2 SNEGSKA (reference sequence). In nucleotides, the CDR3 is TGCAGTGCTAGAGAGGGCAGGGAAGTCGAAAAACTGTTTTTT. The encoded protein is CSAREGREVEKLFF.

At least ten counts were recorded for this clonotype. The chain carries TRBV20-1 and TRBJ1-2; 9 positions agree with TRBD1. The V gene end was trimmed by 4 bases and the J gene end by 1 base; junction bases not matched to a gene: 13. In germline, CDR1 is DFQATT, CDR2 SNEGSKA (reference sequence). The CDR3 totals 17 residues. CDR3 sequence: CSATRTGGSIFNYGYTF. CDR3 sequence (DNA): TGCAGTGCTACCCGAACAGGGGGCAGTATCTTTAACTATGGCTACACCTTC.

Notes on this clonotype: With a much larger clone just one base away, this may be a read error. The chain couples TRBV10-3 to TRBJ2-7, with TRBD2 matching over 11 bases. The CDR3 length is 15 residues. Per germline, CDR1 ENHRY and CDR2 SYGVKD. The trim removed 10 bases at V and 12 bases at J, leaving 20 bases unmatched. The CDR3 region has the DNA TGTGCCAGCAGGAGGGGACTAGCGGACCCTTTCGGGCGGTACTTC. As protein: CASRRGLADPFGRYF.

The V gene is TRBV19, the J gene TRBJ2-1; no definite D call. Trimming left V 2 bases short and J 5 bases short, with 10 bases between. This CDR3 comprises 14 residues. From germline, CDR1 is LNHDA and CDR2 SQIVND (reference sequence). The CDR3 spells CASSIRTVNNEQFF. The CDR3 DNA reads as TGTGCCAGTAGTATACGGACGGTAAACAATGAGCAGTTCTTC.

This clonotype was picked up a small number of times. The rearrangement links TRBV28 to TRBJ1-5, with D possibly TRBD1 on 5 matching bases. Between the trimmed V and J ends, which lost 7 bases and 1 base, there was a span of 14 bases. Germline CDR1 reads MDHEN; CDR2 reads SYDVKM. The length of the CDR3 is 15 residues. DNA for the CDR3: TGTGCCAGCACCACGGGGGGGATGAGCAATCAGCCCCAGCATTTT. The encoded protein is CASTTGGMSNQPQHF. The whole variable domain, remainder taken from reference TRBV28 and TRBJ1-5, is DVKVTQSSRYLVKRTGEKVFLECVQDMDHENMFWYRQDPGLGLRLIYFSYDVKMKEKGDIPEGYSVSREKKERFSLILESASTNQTSMYLCASTTGGMSNQPQHFGDGTRLSIL.

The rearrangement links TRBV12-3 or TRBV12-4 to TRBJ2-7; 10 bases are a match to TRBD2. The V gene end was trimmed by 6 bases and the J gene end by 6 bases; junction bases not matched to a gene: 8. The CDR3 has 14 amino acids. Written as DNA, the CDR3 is TGTGCCAGCAGCTTAAGCGGGAGGGTAGGCGAGCAGTACTTC. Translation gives CASSLSGRVGEQYF.

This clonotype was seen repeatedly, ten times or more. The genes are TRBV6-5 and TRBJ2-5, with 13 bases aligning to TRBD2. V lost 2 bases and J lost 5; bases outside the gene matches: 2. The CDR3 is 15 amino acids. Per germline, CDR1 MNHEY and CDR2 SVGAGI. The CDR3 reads CASSYGTSGMETQYF. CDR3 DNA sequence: TGTGCCAGCAGTTACGGGACTAGCGGGATGGAGACCCAGTACTTC.

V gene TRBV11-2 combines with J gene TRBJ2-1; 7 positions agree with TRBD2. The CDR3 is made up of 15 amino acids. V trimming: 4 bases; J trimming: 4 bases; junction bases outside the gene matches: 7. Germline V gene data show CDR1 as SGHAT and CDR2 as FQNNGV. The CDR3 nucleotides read TGTGCCAGCAGCTCCCTAGGCGGGAGTTACAATGAGCAGTTCTTC. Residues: CASSSLGGSYNEQFF. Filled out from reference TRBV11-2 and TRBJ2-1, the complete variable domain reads EAGVAQSPRYKIIEKRQSVAFWCNPISGHATLYWYQQILGQGPKLLIQFQNNGVVDDSQLPKDRFSAERLKGVDSTLKIQPAKLEDSAVYLCASSSLGGSYNEQFFGPGTRLTVL.

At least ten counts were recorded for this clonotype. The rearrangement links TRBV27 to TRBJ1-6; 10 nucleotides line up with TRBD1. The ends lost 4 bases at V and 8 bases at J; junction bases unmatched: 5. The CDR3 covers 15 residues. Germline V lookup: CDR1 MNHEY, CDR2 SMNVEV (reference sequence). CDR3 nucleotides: TGTGCCAGCAGTTCCTTCGGGACAGGGGATTCACCCCTCCACTTT. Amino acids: CASSSFGTGDSPLHF.

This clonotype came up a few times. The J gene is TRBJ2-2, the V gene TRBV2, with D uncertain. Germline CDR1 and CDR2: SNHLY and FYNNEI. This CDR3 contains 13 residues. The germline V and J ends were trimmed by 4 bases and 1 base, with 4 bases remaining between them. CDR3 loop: CASSGENTGELFF. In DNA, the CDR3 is TGTGCCAGCAGTGGAGAGAACACCGGGGAGCTGTTTTTT.

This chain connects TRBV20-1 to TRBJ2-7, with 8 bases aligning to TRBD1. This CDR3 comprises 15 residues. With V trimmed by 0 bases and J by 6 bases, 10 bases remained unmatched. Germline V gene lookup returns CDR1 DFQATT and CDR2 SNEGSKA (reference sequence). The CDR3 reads CSARDGAGGTSEQYF. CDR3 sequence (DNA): TGCAGTGCTAGAGATGGGGCAGGGGGCACATCCGAGCAGTACTTC.

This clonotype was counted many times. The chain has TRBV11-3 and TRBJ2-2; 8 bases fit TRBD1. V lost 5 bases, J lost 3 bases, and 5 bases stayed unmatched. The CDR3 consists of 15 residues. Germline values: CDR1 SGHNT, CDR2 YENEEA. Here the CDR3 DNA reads TGTGCCAGCAGCCCGACGGACAGGGACACCGGGGAGCTGTTTTTT. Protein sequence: CASSPTDRDTGELFF.

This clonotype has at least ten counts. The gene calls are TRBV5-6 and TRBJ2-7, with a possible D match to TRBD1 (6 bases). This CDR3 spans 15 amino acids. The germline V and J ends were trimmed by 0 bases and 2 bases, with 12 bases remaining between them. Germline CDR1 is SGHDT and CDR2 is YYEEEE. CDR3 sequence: CASSLEPGETYEQYF. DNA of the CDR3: TGTGCCAGCAGCTTGGAGCCAGGGGAAACCTACGAGCAGTACTTC. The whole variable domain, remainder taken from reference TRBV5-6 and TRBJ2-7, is DAGVTQSPTHLIKTRGQQVTLRCSPKSGHDTVSWYQQALGQGPQFIFQYYEEEERQRGNFPDRFSGHQFPNYSSELNVNALLLGDSALYLCASSLEPGETYEQYFGPGTRLTVT.

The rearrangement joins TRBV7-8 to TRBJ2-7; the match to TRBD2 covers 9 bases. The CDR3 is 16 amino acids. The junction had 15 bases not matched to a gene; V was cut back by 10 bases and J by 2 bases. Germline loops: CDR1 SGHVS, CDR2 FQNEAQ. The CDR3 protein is CAIHVGSGGPTYEQYF. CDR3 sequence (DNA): TGTGCCATCCACGTGGGGAGCGGGGGGCCCACCTACGAGCAGTACTTC.